The 22 T cell receptor beta chains below come from one sample, sequenced in a study of T cells in Graves' hyperthyroidism and ophthalmopathy. Using RNA transcripts as the source, TCR beta CDR3 regions were amplified. An initial round of RT-PCR targeting the TCR CDR3 relied on the HTBI primer set. MiXCR, run by TCRdb on the multiplex PCR reads, gives a single entry per CDR3 protein. The sample lists about 58,000 distinct CDR3 sequences, approximately 50% occurring once. Source material: blood. The receptor source for this set is a young woman with Graves' ophthalmopathy.

This clonotype was counted ten times or more. The chain joins TRBV19 to TRBJ1-6; D call uncertain. Germline V gene sequence: CDR1 LNHDA, CDR2 SQIVND (reference sequence). V was pared by 8 bases and J by 5 bases, with 10 bases between. CDR3 length: 13 amino acids. The DNA of the CDR3 is TGTGCCAGTTCCGGACGGAATAATTCACCCCTCCACTTT. Residues: CASSGRNNSPLHF.

This clonotype occurred many times. The genes are TRBV27 and TRBJ2-7; unclear D gene. The CDR3 has 15 amino acids. Germline CDR1 and CDR2: MNHEY and SMNVEV (reference sequence). V gave up 5 bases and J gave up 4 bases, with 18 bases separating them. CDR3 DNA: TGTGCCAGCAGTGTAAAGCCCCTAGTTGAGTACGAGCAGTACTTC. This gives the protein CASSVKPLVEYEQYF.

The sample holds many counts of this clonotype. V and J are TRBV28 and TRBJ1-2; 10 bases agree with TRBD1. V was clipped by 5 bases and J by 4 bases; unmatched bases: 7. Per the germline V gene, CDR1 is MDHEN and CDR2 is SYDVKM. The CDR3 extends over 15 amino acids. The CDR3 sequence is CASSPGTGVIYGYTF. The CDR3 DNA reads as TGTGCCAGCAGTCCCGGGACAGGGGTGATCTATGGCTACACCTTC.

As for this clonotype: As the CDR3 is not closed by the conserved phenylalanine or tryptophan, this likely results from a read error. The limits of the CDR3 on the DNA are not certain, so only TCRdb's listed CDR3 is given. The genes are TRBV7-6 and TRBJ1-1. Including both end residues, the CDR3 is 9 amino acids long. The V gene's germline CDR1 is SGHVS and CDR2 FNYEAQ. The CDR3 here is CASSFFRGG.

The chain couples TRBV7-3 to TRBJ2-3; the D is unclear. Germline V CDR1 and CDR2: SGHTA, FQGTGA. The CDR3 is made up of 12 amino acids. The V gene lost 10 bases and the J gene lost 5 bases, with 13 bases spanning the gap. The chain's CDR3 is CATTFLGDTQYF. Here the CDR3 DNA reads TGTGCCACCACCTTTCTTGGAGATACGCAGTATTTT.

This clonotype was seen ten or more times. This chain joins TRBV7-3 and TRBJ1-5, with 7 positions matching TRBD1. V shed 4 bases and J 5 bases; nucleotides not matched to a gene: 5. CDR3 length equals 14 residues. CDR1 and CDR2 (germline): SGHTA, FQGTGA. CDR3 in DNA: TGTGCCAGCAGCTCTACAGGGGTATATCAGCCCCAGCATTTT. Its protein product is CASSSTGVYQPQHF.

This clonotype is a singleton in its sample. The chain is built from TRBV20-1 and TRBJ1-2; 7 bases are a match to TRBD1. The CDR3 length is 16 residues. Germline CDR1 DFQATT, CDR2 SNEGSKA (reference sequence). The ends lost 1 base at V and 5 bases at J; junction bases unmatched: 13. The CDR3 DNA reads TGCAGTGCTAGAGTTGGAACAGGGGCCCTTAGTTATGGCTACACCTTC. This codes for CSARVGTGALSYGYTF.

This clonotype was seen ten or more times. One base away lies a much larger clone, so this may be a sequencing read error. The chain joins TRBV19 to TRBJ1-2; 8 nucleotides agree with TRBD1. CDR1 LNHDA and CDR2 SQIVND come from the germline V gene (reference sequence). The CDR3 extends over 15 amino acids. J was trimmed by 8 bases and V by 10 bases; bases with no gene match: 18. CDR3 loop: CATSPQQGGVRGYTF. The CDR3 bases are TGTGCCACCTCCCCGCAACAGGGGGGGGTCCGGGGCTACACCTTC.

Ten or more counts support this clonotype. The genes are TRBV9 and TRBJ2-5, with D unclear. V was pared by 3 bases and J by 3 bases, with 9 bases between. The length of the CDR3 is 13 residues. CDR1 is SGDLS, CDR2 YYNGEE, per germline. As DNA, the CDR3 is TGTGCCAGCAGCGCCGGAACCGAAGAGACCCAGTACTTC. Translating it yields CASSAGTEETQYF. The entire variable domain, with the rest obtained from reference TRBV9 and TRBJ2-5, is as follows: DSGVTQTPKHLITATGQRVTLRCSPRSGDLSVYWYQQSLDQGLQFLIQYYNGEERAKGNILERFSAQQFPDLHSELNLSSLELGDSALYFCASSAGTEETQYFGPGTRLLVL.

This clonotype was detected many times. The chain carries TRBV12-3 or TRBV12-4 and TRBJ2-5, with D possibly matching TRBD1 (7 bases). The V and J ends lost 4 bases and 5 bases respectively, with 20 bases between them. This CDR3 spans 16 amino acids. The CDR3 is CASSWAGQKFAETQYF. Here the CDR3 DNA reads TGTGCCAGCAGTTGGGCGGGACAGAAGTTTGCTGAGACCCAGTACTTC.

This clonotype was picked up many times. CDR3 nucleotide sequence: TGTGCCAGCAGCAGGTGGGGAGGGGGGAGCAATCAGCCCCAGCATTTT. Protein product: CASSRWGGGSNQPQHF. The rearrangement links TRBV9 to TRBJ1-5; D is perhaps TRBD1 (6 bases). This CDR3 is built from 16 residues. V lost 4 bases and J 1 base, leaving 15 bases between the germline ends. Germline values: CDR1 SGDLS, CDR2 YYNGEE.

Points on this clonotype: A junction boundary mismatches the germline segment, possibly from a read error. The chain links TRBV19 to TRBJ1-5, with D possibly TRBD1 on 5 matching bases. In germline, CDR1 is LNHDA, CDR2 SQIVND (reference sequence). CDR3 length equals 14 residues. This CDR3 reads CTSRYRGGNQPQHF. The CDR3 coding sequence is TGTACCAGTAGATATAGGGGTGGCAATCAGCCCCAGCATTTT.

Comment on this clonotype: The conserved phenylalanine or tryptophan normally closing the CDR3 is absent here, so this likely arose from a read error. The chain recombines TRBV7-3 with TRBJ2-7; TRBD2 might be the D (6 bases). This CDR3 contains 13 residues. The germline V gene encodes CDR1 SGHTA and CDR2 FQGTGA. CDR3 sequence (DNA): TGTGTCAGCTCCCGGGACTCCCTGGGCGAGCAGTACATC. Protein: CVSSRDSLGEQYI.

There are many counts of this clonotype. J is TRBJ1-5 and V is TRBV10-2, with 7 bases aligning to TRBD1. The CDR3 extends over 17 amino acids. The trim removed 4 bases at V and 0 bases at J, leaving 9 bases unmatched. CDR1 is WSHSY, CDR2 SAAADI, per germline. The DNA for the CDR3 is TGCGCCAGCAGTGTGGTTCCAGGGGGACCTAGCAATCAGCCCCAGCATTTT. Residues: CASSVVPGGPSNQPQHF.

Many counts were recorded for this clonotype. V is TRBV20-1 and J is TRBJ2-1, with a weak D call TRBD2 (6 bases). This CDR3 is 16 amino acids long. The V end lost 0 bases, the J end lost 4 bases, and 16 bases lay between the germline ends. Per germline, CDR1 DFQATT and CDR2 SNEGSKA (reference sequence). The CDR3 region is CSARDRGAGRYNEQFF. The DNA for the CDR3 is TGCAGTGCTAGAGATCGTGGGGCGGGACGTTACAATGAGCAGTTCTTC.

In this sample, this clonotype turned up many times. This chain links TRBV5-6 with TRBJ1-1, with a tentative D call TRBD1 (5 bases). The CDR3 contains 13 residues. The ends were cut back, 5 bases at V and 0 bases at J, with 8 bases in the middle. Germline V CDR1 and CDR2: SGHDT, YYEEEE. This CDR3 reads CASRGTMNTEAFF. The CDR3 DNA reads as TGTGCCAGCAGGGGGACCATGAACACTGAAGCTTTCTTT.

The gene calls are TRBV19 and TRBJ1-1, with D tentatively TRBD1 (6 bases). This CDR3 is built from 15 residues. Trimming took 3 bases from V and 7 from J, leaving 18 bases between them. Looked up from germline, CDR1 is LNHDA and CDR2 is SQIVND (reference sequence). The CDR3 coding sequence is TGTGCCAGTAGTATGAGCAGGGGCGCCGACAATGAAGCTTTCTTT. This encodes CASSMSRGADNEAFF.

The chain combines TRBV24-1 with TRBJ2-1; TRBD2 matches 11 bases. CDR3 length equals 15 residues. V trimming: 11 bases; J trimming: 7 bases; junction bases outside the gene matches: 12. CDR1 and CDR2 from the germline V gene are KGHDR and SFDVKD. The CDR3 region is CASSRGLADWNEQFF. The CDR3 bases are TGTGCCAGCAGCCGGGGACTAGCGGATTGGAATGAGCAGTTCTTC.

The CDR3, as DNA: TGTGCCACCGATACTAGCGGTTCAAGCTCCTACAATGAGCAGTTCTTC. This encodes CATDTSGSSSYNEQFF. The chain combines TRBV10-3 with TRBJ2-1; 8 bases map to TRBD2. The CDR3 covers 16 residues. Germline assignment: CDR1 ENHRY and CDR2 SYGVKD. Unmatched junction bases numbered 11, after V lost 10 bases and J lost 0 bases.

This clonotype has a count of ten or more. The rearrangement links TRBV2 to TRBJ2-3, with D tentatively TRBD2 (5 bases). This CDR3 is built from 18 residues. Looked up from germline, CDR1 is SNHLY and CDR2 is FYNNEI. Trimming left V 0 bases short and J 4 bases short, with 20 bases between. Written as DNA, the CDR3 is TGTGCCAGCAGTGAAGCGTTGATGGGGAGAGTTGGGGCAGATACGCAGTATTTT. Its protein is CASSEALMGRVGADTQYF.

The J gene is TRBJ2-5, the V gene TRBV4-2; D is unresolved. CDR1 is LGHNA and CDR2 is YNFKEQ in the germline V gene. The germline V and J ends were trimmed by 1 base and 5 bases, with 11 bases remaining between them. The CDR3 length is 14 residues. The CDR3 DNA reads TGTGCCAGCAGCCAAGGTCAAAACAAGGAGACCCAGTACTTC. It codes for CASSQGQNKETQYF.

The chain has TRBV6-1 and TRBJ2-7, with 11 nucleotides matching TRBD2. Trimming cost V 6 bases and J 5 bases; bases outside gene matches: 9. This CDR3 has 15 residues. The germline CDR1 and CDR2 sequences are MNHNS and SASEGT. The CDR3 DNA sequence: TGTGCCAGCAGGGGCGGGCTAGCGGGAGGCAACGAGCAGTACTTC. It is translated as CASRGGLAGGNEQYF.